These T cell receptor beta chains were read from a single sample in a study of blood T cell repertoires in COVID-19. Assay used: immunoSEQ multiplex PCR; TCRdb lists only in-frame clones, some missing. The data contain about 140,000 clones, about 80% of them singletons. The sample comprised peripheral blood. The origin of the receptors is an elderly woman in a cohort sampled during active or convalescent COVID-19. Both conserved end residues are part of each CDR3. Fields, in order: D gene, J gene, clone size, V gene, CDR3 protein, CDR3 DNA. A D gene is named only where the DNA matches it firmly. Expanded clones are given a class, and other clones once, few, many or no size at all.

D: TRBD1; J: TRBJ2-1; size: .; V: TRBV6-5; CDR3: CASRLQGARDEQFF; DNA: TGTGCCAGCAGACTTCAGGGGGCTCGGGATGAGCAGTTCTTC
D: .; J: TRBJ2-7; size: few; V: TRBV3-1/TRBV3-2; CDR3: CASSQVVDEQYF; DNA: TGTGCCAGCAGCCAAGTCGTTGACGAGCAGTACTTC
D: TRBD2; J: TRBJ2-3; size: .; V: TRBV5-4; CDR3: CASSFPGLAGGVSTDTQYF; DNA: TGTGCCAGCAGTTTTCCGGGACTAGCGGGGGGGGTCAGCACAGATACGCAGTATTTT
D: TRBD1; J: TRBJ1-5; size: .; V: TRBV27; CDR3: CASSDRGPQPQHF; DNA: TGTGCCAGCAGTGACAGGGGGCCTCAGCCCCAGCATTTT
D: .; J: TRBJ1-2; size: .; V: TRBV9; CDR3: CASSPNNIAGGYTF; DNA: TGTGCCAGCAGCCCCAATAACATCGCAGGGGGCTACACCTTC
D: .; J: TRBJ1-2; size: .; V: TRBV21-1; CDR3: CASSKLIRVLPYYTF; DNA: TGTGCCAGCAGCAAACTCATCCGGGTCCTCCCCTACTACACCTTC
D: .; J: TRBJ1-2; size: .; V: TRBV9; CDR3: CASSFRDINYGYTF; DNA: TGTGCCAGCAGCTTCCGGGACATAAACTATGGCTACACCTTC
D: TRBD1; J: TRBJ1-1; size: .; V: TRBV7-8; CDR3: CASSHSGGDTEAFF; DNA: TGTGCCAGCAGCCACTCAGGGGGAGACACTGAAGCTTTCTTT
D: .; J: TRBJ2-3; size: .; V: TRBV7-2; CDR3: CASSLVHTDTQYF; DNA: TGTGCCAGCAGCTTAGTCCACACAGATACGCAGTATTTT
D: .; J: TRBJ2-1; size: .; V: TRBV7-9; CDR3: CASSLADWVDEQFF; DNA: TGTGCCAGCAGCTTAGCGGACTGGGTGGATGAGCAGTTCTTC
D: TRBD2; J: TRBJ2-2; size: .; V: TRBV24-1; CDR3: CATSDEIAGFTGELFF; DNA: TGTGCCACCAGTGATGAAATAGCGGGGTTCACCGGGGAGCTGTTTTTT
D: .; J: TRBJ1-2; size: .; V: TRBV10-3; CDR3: CAINKGSSLANYGYTF; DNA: TGTGCCATCAATAAGGGCAGCTCACTAGCTAACTATGGCTACACCTTC
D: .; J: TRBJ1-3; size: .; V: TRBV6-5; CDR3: CASSIQGDPGNTIYF; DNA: TGTGCCAGCAGTATCCAGGGTGACCCTGGAAACACCATATATTTT
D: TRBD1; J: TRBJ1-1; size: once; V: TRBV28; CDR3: CASSFPGTGNTEAFF; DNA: TGTGCCAGCAGTTTCCCCGGGACAGGCAACACTGAAGCTTTCTTT
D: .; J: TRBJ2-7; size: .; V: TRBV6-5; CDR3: CASREAGYEQYF; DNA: TGTGCCAGCAGGGAGGCCGGGTACGAGCAGTACTTC
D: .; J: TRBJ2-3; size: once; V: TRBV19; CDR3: CASSTQGTDTQYF; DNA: TGTGCCAGTAGTACACAGGGTACAGATACGCAGTATTTT
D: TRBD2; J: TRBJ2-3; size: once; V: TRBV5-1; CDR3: CASSLEGLAGVNTQYF; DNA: TGCGCCAGCAGCTTGGAAGGACTAGCGGGGGTCAATACGCAGTATTTT
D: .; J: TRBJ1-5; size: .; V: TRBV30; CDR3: CAWSSNVQPQHF; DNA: TGTGCCTGGAGTTCTAATGTCCAGCCCCAGCATTTT
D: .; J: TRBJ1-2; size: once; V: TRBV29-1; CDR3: CSVEDPGRDRHYGYTF; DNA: TGCAGCGTTGAAGATCCAGGGAGGGACCGACACTATGGCTACACCTTC
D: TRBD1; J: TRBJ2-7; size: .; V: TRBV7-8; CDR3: CASSQDRAYEQYF; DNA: TGTGCCAGCAGCCAAGACAGGGCCTACGAGCAGTACTTC
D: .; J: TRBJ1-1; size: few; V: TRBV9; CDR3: CASSFTGNTEAFF; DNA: TGTGCCAGCAGCTTTACAGGGAACACTGAAGCTTTCTTT
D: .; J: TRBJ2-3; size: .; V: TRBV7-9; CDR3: CASSPWEGGTDTQYF; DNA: TGTGCCAGCAGTCCTTGGGAAGGGGGCACAGATACGCAGTATTTT
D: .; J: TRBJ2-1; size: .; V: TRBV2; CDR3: CASSVTGNEQFF; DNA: TGTGCCAGCAGTGTTACGGGCAATGAGCAGTTCTTC
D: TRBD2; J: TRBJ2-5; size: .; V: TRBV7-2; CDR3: CASSPAGGPRETQYF; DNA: TGTGCCAGCAGCCCAGCGGGGGGGCCGAGGGAGACCCAGTACTTC
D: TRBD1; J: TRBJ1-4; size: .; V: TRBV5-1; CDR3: CASSLQTGRKLFF; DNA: TGCGCCAGCAGCTTACAGACAGGGCGAAAACTGTTTTTT
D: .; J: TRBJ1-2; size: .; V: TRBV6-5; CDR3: CASSTGQSNYGYTF; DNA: TGTGCCAGCAGCACGGGACAATCTAACTATGGCTACACCTTC
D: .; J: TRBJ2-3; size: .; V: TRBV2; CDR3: CASSGVRGKKTDTQYF; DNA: TGTGCCAGCAGTGGGGTCCGGGGGAAGAAAACAGATACGCAGTATTTT
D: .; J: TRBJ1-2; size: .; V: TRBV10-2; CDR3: CASSLQGNGYTF; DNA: TGCGCCAGCAGTCTCCAGGGCAATGGCTACACCTTC
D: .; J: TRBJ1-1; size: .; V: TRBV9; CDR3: CASSVDLGVAEAFF; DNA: TGTGCCAGCAGCGTAGATCTCGGGGTGGCTGAAGCTTTCTTT
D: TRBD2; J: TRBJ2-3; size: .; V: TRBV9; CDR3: CASSRAGGPPRDTQYF; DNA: TGTGCCAGCAGCCGAGCGGGGGGGCCCCCCCGAGATACGCAGTATTTT
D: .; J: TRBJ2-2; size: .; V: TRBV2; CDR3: CASSPQGITGELFF; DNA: TGTGCCAGCAGTCCACAGGGTATTACCGGGGAGCTGTTTTTT
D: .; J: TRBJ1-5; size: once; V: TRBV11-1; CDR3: CASSQTLGQPQHF; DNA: TGTGCCAGCAGCCAAACATTGGGCCAGCCCCAGCATTTT
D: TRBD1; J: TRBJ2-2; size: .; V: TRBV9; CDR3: CASSPDRVAGELFF; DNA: TGTGCCAGCAGCCCGGACAGGGTGGCCGGGGAGCTGTTTTTT
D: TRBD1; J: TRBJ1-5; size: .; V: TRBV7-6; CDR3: CASSRGQGRNQPQHF; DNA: TGTGCCAGCAGCCGGGGACAGGGACGGAATCAGCCCCAGCATTTT
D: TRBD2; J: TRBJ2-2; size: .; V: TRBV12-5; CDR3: CASGLQCGGPLANTGELFF; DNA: TGTGCTAGTGGTTTGCAGTGCGGGGGGCCCCTAGCGAACACCGGGGAGCTGTTTTTT
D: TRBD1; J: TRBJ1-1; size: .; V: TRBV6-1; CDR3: CASSETGVTEAFF; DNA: TGTGCCAGCAGTGAAACAGGGGTCACTGAAGCTTTCTTT
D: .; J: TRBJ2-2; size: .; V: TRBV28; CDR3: CASNLRTGELFF; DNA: TGTGCCAGCAATTTGAGAACCGGGGAGCTGTTTTTT
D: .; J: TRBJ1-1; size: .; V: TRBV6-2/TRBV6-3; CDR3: CASSWGRTGSMNTEAFF; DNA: TGTGCCAGCAGCTGGGGCCGTACAGGGTCCATGAACACTGAAGCTTTCTTT
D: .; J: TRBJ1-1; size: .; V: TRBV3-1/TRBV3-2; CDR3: CASSQLYTEAFF; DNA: TGTGCCAGCAGCCAACTTTACACTGAAGCTTTCTTT
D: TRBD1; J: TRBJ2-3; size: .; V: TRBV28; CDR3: CASSSFGQGYTDTQYF; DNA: TGTGCCAGCAGTTCCTTCGGACAGGGGTACACAGATACGCAGTATTTT
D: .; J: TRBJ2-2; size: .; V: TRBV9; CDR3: CASSVQGNTGELFF; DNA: TGTGCCAGCAGCGTTCAGGGGAACACCGGGGAGCTGTTTTTT
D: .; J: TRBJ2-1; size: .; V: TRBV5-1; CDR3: CASSLQNSYNEQFF; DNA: TGCGCCAGCAGCTTACAGAACTCCTACAATGAGCAGTTCTTC
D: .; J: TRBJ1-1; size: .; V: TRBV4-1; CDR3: CASVDRGREAFF; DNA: TGCGCCAGCGTTGACCGTGGCAGGGAAGCTTTCTTT
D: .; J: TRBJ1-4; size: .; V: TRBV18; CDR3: CASSPSTNEKLFF; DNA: TGTGCCAGCTCACCATCTACTAATGAAAAACTGTTTTTT
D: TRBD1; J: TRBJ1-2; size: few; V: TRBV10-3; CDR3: CAISEGQGYGYTF; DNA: TGTGCCATCAGTGAAGGACAGGGTTATGGCTACACCTTC
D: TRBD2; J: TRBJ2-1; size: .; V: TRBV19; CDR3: CATLSGGYPPSSYNEQFF; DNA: TGTGCCACCCTAAGCGGGGGCTACCCCCCTAGCTCCTACAATGAGCAGTTCTTC
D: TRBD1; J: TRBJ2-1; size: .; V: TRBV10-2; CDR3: CASSDRDRYNEQFF; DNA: TGCGCCAGCAGTGATCGGGACAGATACAATGAGCAGTTCTTC
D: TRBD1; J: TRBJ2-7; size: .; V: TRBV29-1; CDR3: CSVLGQGLNEQYF; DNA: TGCAGCGTCTTGGGACAGGGTCTAAACGAGCAGTACTTC
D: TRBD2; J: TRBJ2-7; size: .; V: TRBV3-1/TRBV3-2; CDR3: CASSQDTSGDSYEQYF; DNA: TGTGCCAGCAGCCAAGATACTAGCGGGGACTCCTACGAGCAGTACTTC